The clone carrying this T cell receptor beta chain appeared once. The antigen is undetermined. This sample stems from a study of Tregs in tolerant kidney transplant recipients. Study outcomes and limitations: Tregs expanded with activated donor B cells seemed most donor-specific. Few patients were studied, so findings need validation in larger groups.

Here immunoSEQ multiplex PCR was the method, and the copy in TCRdb shows in-frame clones only, minus some. The sample holds tens of thousands of clones, about 90% seen once. The CDR3 has 16 amino acids. Germline CDR1 and CDR2: GTSNPN and SVGIG (reference sequence). V was trimmed by 2 bases and J by 1 base, leaving 17 bases between them. Thawed PBMCs were FACS-sorted into unstimulated CD4+CD25+CD127- regulatory T cells, CD4+CD25- non-regulatory cells, CD4 and CD8 cells. Before regulatory T cell sorting, thawed PBMCs rested overnight at 37°C in 200 to 250 IU/ml IL-2. This clonotype originated in a human donor in good health. The sample consisted of Tregs from blood. The V call is TRBV30, the J call TRBJ1-1; possible D gene TRBD1, 5 bases. CDR3 sequence reads: CAWSSFLGGTNTEAFF. DNA of the CDR3: TGTGCCTGGAGTTCATTTTTGGGGGGGACGAACACTGAAGCTTTCTTT. The full variable domain, in which reference TRBV30 and TRBJ1-1 provide the parts outside the CDR3, is SQTIHQWPATLVQPVGSPLSLECTVEGTSNPNLYWYRQAAGRGLQLLFYSVGIGQISSEVPQNLSASRPQDRQFILSSKKLLLSDSGFYLCAWSSFLGGTNTEAFFGQGTRLTVV.